This is a list of T cell receptor beta chains from one sample in a study of low-dose radiotherapy and immunotherapy resistance in tumors. A single record per CDR3 protein comes from TCRdb applying MiXCR to the reads. The table has almost 40,000 distinct CDR3 sequences, 25% to 40% seen once; the top ten hold 3.5% to 4%. Sequenced here: PBMCs, sampled before treatment. The receptors were gathered from a male donor with gallbladder cancer. The CDR3 runs from the conserved cysteine through the conserved F or W.

v_gene,CDR3aa
TRBV2,CASRKREGSYEQYF
TRBV3-1,CASSQDYGPVSQPQHF
TRBV7-9,CASTSTDTQYF
TRBV12-3/TRBV12-4,CASCESYEQYF
TRBV28,CASSLGRGKGEQYF
TRBV20-1,CSARVAPGEQYF
TRBV6-6,CASSSSGGGYNEQFF
TRBV5-4,CASSLDGVGRELFF
TRBV11-1,CASSPGGVSGANVLTF
TRBV12-3/TRBV12-4,CASSRTNNGYTF
TRBV27,CASSPGLVSVYNEQFF
TRBV12-3/TRBV12-4,CASSATGGTEAFF
TRBV7-9,CASSLAVNEQFF
TRBV7-2,CASSSSGGYYGYTF
TRBV11-2,CASSSLLAPPEETQYF
TRBV12-3/TRBV12-4,CASSSSLRLAGQETQYF
TRBV7-2,CASSTRKADTQYF
TRBV6-5,CASSRTGSSYNEQFF
TRBV28,CASSGGGANVLTF
TRBV2,CASSDGETGYTGELFF
TRBV10-3,CAIRWGQKDAADNREQYF
TRBV5-6,CASSLSGTASGNTIYF
TRBV27,CASSLSRAISYEQYF
TRBV10-3,CAISDLISGNTIYF
TRBV28,CASTPNWGVNTEAFF
TRBV19,CASSISIGGALNTGELFF
TRBV20-1,CSARGAGGSYEQYF
TRBV10-3,CAIPVQRSSYEQYF
TRBV10-2,CASRRAQQETQYF
TRBV5-6,CASSLVSPYSHTQYF
TRBV2,CASSEGARETQYF
TRBV7-9,CASSLPEGLATDTQYF
TRBV29-1,CSAVLEGIEQFF
TRBV18,CASSPRIGTDMNTEAFF
TRBV6-6,CASSYSLAGGDEQYF
TRBV5-6,CASSPHLLAKNIQYF
TRBV15,CATSRDLDGGADIQYF
TRBV7-9,CATSRLQETQYF
TRBV2,CASSNVGRGGEQFF
TRBV18,CASSPRGPEGLEQYF
TRBV7-2,CASSFVGLGDEQYF
TRBV29-1,CSTDRAGEGYTF
TRBV28,CASSQTSLGELFF
TRBV5-1,CASSSDTTEPKLFF
TRBV18,CASSPPRFPETQYF